This T cell receptor (beta chain) appears in the sequencing data of a study of shared clonotypes between healthy human individuals (TCRdb year 2020). Looking at the study overall: The cohort comprised a couple of women and a few men aged 18 to 49 years. For each donor, three plates each were used for CD4 naive and CD4 memory, two plates were used for CD8 naive, and one plate was used for CD8 memory. To estimate repertoire size and how much clonotype sharing occurs between individuals, the study deeply sequenced the blood TCR repertoires of roughly 5 healthy adults. Libraries were prepared and TCR repertoires were sequenced by different laboratories using diverse techniques, in order to increase sequencing depth and limit assay-specific biases. Leukapheresis yielded between about 0.85 and 10 billion PBMCs per donor. Summary of the overall study and its limitations: Sampling was restricted to blood, and TCR repertoires in tissue are likely to differ from TCR repertoires in blood. Compared with non-shared clonotypes, clonotypes shared by all four sorted-subset donors had higher generation probabilities. Estimated clonotype richness was generally larger for naive than for memory subsets. Because the study included only a small number of donors, the genetic and exposure-history diversity represented was limited. Based on pairwise subsampling, the degree of clonotype sharing among donors was expected to be affected by sequencing depth. Rarefaction of sorted-subset datasets indicated incomplete sequencing despite the large sequencing depth. Sharing across four donors was observed for about 5% of naive CD4, 3.5% of naive CD8, 2% to 2.5% of memory CD4, and less than 0.45% of memory CD8 clonotypes.

Worth noting for this clone: Its specific antigen is unknown. No base quality values were provided; no much bigger clone lies one nucleotide off.

The donors were healthy, HIV-negative adults who had no recently reported acute infections or vaccinations. Only Caucasian adults living in Nashville, Tennessee, USA were represented among the donors. CD4+ T cells were enriched by magnetic negative selection, after which naive cells were positively selected on CD45RA and the negative fraction was taken as the memory subset. Blood was collected by leukapheresis, and PBMCs were isolated by Ficoll-Histopaque density gradient centrifugation and then cryopreserved in liquid nitrogen vapor phase. Analytical flow cytometry was used to check the purity and quantity of every magnetically sorted T cell population. Genomic DNA was isolated from every sorted fraction and measured by UV absorbance on a Nanodrop 2000c. The germline ends are 16 bases apart after V is trimmed by 4 bases and J by 9 bases. The germline V gene provides CDR1 MDHEN and CDR2 SYDVKM. Measured from the cysteine to the phenylalanine, the CDR3 is 14 residues long. The only DNA kept is the CDR3, 42 bases in frame from the first base.

TCR CDR3 regions were amplified from genomic DNA by multiplex PCR using the deep immunoSEQ assay. For each cell subset, the extracted genomic DNA was distributed evenly across all wells of several immunoSEQ 96-well plates, and each plate served as one replicate. For sorted subsets, each replicate PCR was loaded with 200 ng genomic DNA, equivalent to some 27,000 T cell genomes. Purified libraries were quantified with a Qubit 3.0 fluorometer, sized on a Bioanalyzer 2100, and re-quantified with the KAPA Library Quantification kit. A separate single-read 150-cycle Illumina NextSeq 550 flow cell was used to sequence each immunoSEQ 96-well plate. As for the authors' bioinformatics: Because the immunoSEQ output included only junctional sequences and no quality scores, the filtering could not be the same as the filtering used for full-length reads. Sequences were annotated with PyIR, a Python wrapper for IgBLAST v1.9, and V/J genes and CDR3 were assigned using IMGT germline references. Reads were filtered out if the reads had weak V/J assignments (E-value above 1e-6), no CDR3, stop codons, out-of-frame junctions, or ambiguous translated residues. A V3J clonotype was defined by an identical inferred V gene, J gene, and CDR3 amino acid sequence. Percentage overlap between repertoires was calculated by dividing the number of shared unique clonotypes by the size of the smaller repertoire. Three approaches were used to assess repertoire richness: RTK rarefaction, the Chao1 estimator, and Recon v2.1 estimates of unobserved clonotypes. Generation probabilities were computed with OLGA for all TCRbeta clonotypes obtained by the gDNA method from several donors. TCRdb re-hosts the immuneACCESS table, in-frame sequences only. Its copies lack some clones; in the studies checked, an unresolved V gene accounts for under half of them, and the cause for the rest is not known. V, J and clone size derive from that table, while D and trimming were established from the DNA sequence. The sample data list a few million clones, and just over 90% of these were observed just once. Jointly, the top ten make up roughly 0.13% of the sample.

The receptor comes from a man younger than 30 in good health. This chain joins TRBV28 to TRBJ1-5; the D gene is possibly TRBD1, with 6 bases matching. The sequenced sample was naive CD4+ T cells sorted from blood. What the cell subset or site label conveys for this sample: CD45RA+ positively selected. The DNA sequence is as follows: TGTGCCAGCAGTTCAAATTCGGCCAGGGGGCCCCAGCATTTT. It specifies CASSSNSARGPQHF.